These 12 T cell receptor beta chains share one sample of origin, sequenced in a study of blood T cell repertoires in COVID-19. Sequencing was performed with immunoSEQ multiplex PCR; in TCRdb, only in-frame clones are kept and a portion is missing. The table lists around 400,000 clones, approximately 91% of them singletons. Sequenced input: PBMCs or T cells enriched from blood (not recorded which). The receptors shown here come from a woman aged 18-35 years who had been exposed to COVID-19.

This clone was observed a single time. The J gene is TRBJ2-4, the V gene TRBV19, with D maybe TRBD2 (5 bases). CDR1 LNHDA and CDR2 SQIVND come from the germline V gene (reference sequence). V was trimmed by 3 bases and J by 3 bases, leaving 12 bases between them. The CDR3 runs to 15 residues. The CDR3 loop reads CASSIGGRLKNIQYF. CDR3 sequence (DNA): TGTGCCAGTAGTATCGGAGGCAGGCTCAAAAACATTCAGTACTTC.

This rearrangement joins TRBV7-9 to TRBJ1-5; 9 nucleotides match TRBD1. The CDR3 spans 16 residues. V gave up 3 bases and J gave up 2 bases; unmatched junction bases: 5. Germline V gene data show CDR1 as SEHNR and CDR2 as FQNEAQ (reference sequence). This chain's CDR3 is CASSLTGGEGNQPQHF. The DNA for the CDR3 is TGTGCCAGCAGCTTGACAGGGGGGGAGGGCAATCAGCCCCAGCATTTT.

The V gene is TRBV10-3, the J gene TRBJ1-2; 11 bases line up with TRBD1. After removal of 4 bases from V and 4 bases from J, the junction contained 2 bases not matched to a gene. The CDR3 totals 14 residues. The V gene's germline CDR1 is ENHRY and CDR2 SYGVKD. CDR3 region: CAISGGQGVYGYTF. CDR3 DNA: TGTGCCATCAGTGGGGGACAGGGGGTCTATGGCTACACCTTC.

The chain has TRBV5-1 and TRBJ1-4; the match to TRBD1 covers 9 bases. V trimming: 3 bases; J trimming: 7 bases; junction bases outside the gene matches: 13. CDR3 length: 17 residues. Germline V CDR1 and CDR2: SGHRS, YFSETQ. CDR3 in amino acids: CASSSKDLQGAGEKLFF. The CDR3 nucleotides are TGCGCCAGCAGCTCGAAGGACCTACAGGGGGCCGGTGAAAAACTGTTTTTT.

The V gene is TRBV5-1, the J gene TRBJ1-4; perhaps TRBD1 as D (5 bases). Per the germline V gene, CDR1 is SGHRS and CDR2 is YFSETQ. Trimming shortened V by 3 bases and J by 0 bases, and 6 bases separated the two germline ends. There are 14 residues in the CDR3. The CDR3 DNA reads TGCGCCAGCAGCTGGGGGGCAACTAATGAAAAACTGTTTTTT. This encodes CASSWGATNEKLFF.

This clone appeared a single time. The rearrangement joins TRBV6-6 to TRBJ2-5; D might be TRBD1 (5 bases). Trimming removed 4 bases from V and 5 bases from J, with 14 bases in between. Germline V CDR1 and CDR2: MNHNY, SVGAGI (reference sequence). The CDR3 contains 14 residues. CDR3 in amino acids: CASSFRRVRETQYF. In nucleotides, the CDR3 is TGTGCCAGCAGTTTCCGCAGGGTGAGGGAGACCCAGTACTTC.

The rearrangement links TRBV29-1 to TRBJ1-5; 10 bases line up with TRBD1. The J segment lost 3 bases and the V segment lost 8 bases, leaving 13 bases of the junction unmatched. Germline CDR1 and CDR2: SQVTM and ANQGSEA. The CDR3 runs 16 residues. The CDR3 sequence: CSHGDRGLNINQPQHF. For the CDR3, the DNA is TGCAGCCATGGGGACAGGGGACTTAATATCAATCAGCCCCAGCATTTT.

This sequence joins TRBV28 and TRBJ2-7; 8 positions match TRBD1. Trimming removed 6 bases from V and 1 base from J; junction bases left unmatched: 5. Germline V gene sequence: CDR1 MDHEN, CDR2 SYDVKM. This CDR3 contains 14 residues. The CDR3 region is CASRKGQGSYEQYF. CDR3 sequence (DNA): TGTGCCAGCAGAAAAGGACAGGGATCCTACGAGCAGTACTTC.

J is TRBJ2-7 and V is TRBV28; D is ambiguous. Trimming pared 5 bases from V and 5 bases from J, leaving 4 bases between. The CDR3 spans 10 residues. Germline loops: CDR1 MDHEN, CDR2 SYDVKM. DNA of the CDR3: TGTGCCAGCAGTGAGGACGAGCAGTACTTC. This encodes CASSEDEQYF.

The chain joins TRBV7-6 to TRBJ2-5; TRBD2 agrees at 8 bases. J was trimmed by 4 bases and V by 1 base; bases with no gene match: 8. CDR3 size: 16 residues. The V gene's germline CDR1 is SGHVS and CDR2 FNYEAQ. The CDR3 loop is CASSLDFSGVRETQYF. CDR3 nucleotide sequence: TGTGCCAGCAGCTTAGATTTTAGCGGGGTCAGAGAGACCCAGTACTTC. The whole variable domain, filled in from reference TRBV7-6 and TRBJ2-5, reads GAGVSQSPRYKVTKRGQDVALRCDPISGHVSLYWYRQALGQGPEFLTYFNYEAQQDKSGLPNDRFSAERPEGSISTLTIQRTEQRDSAMYRCASSLDFSGVRETQYFGPGTRLLVL.

The chain carries TRBV27 and TRBJ1-1; D is possibly TRBD1 (6 bases). The germline V and J ends were trimmed by 5 bases and 2 bases, with 12 bases remaining between them. The CDR3 covers 14 residues. CDR1 is MNHEY, CDR2 SMNVEV, per germline (reference sequence). CDR3 sequence reads: CASSPGQSNTEAFF. The CDR3 DNA reads TGTGCCAGCAGTCCCGGACAGTCTAACACTGAAGCTTTCTTT.

The rearrangement joins TRBV14 to TRBJ2-1; possible D gene TRBD2, 6 bases. V was shortened by 4 bases and J by 2 bases, with 15 bases between the two germline ends. Germline V gene sequence: CDR1 SGHDN, CDR2 FVKESK. The CDR3 contains 16 residues. This chain's CDR3 is CASSRRGRLAYNEQFF. Written as DNA, the CDR3 is TGTGCCAGCAGCCGCAGAGGTAGACTAGCCTACAATGAGCAGTTCTTC.